The present T cell receptor beta chain was sequenced within a study of control samples from healthy donors and cancer patients. CDR1 and CDR2 (germline): LGHNT, FRNRAP. V shed 4 bases and J shed 1 base, with 7 bases lying between them. The CDR3 has 13 amino acids. Repertoires were generated with immunoSEQ multiplex PCR, while TCRdb's copy carries only in-frame clones and drops some. The table records 250,000 to 300,000 clones, approximately 80% of them present only once. The V and J genes are TRBV12-5 and TRBJ1-1; D is perhaps TRBD1 (6 bases). The specimen was PBMCs. This receptor was identified in a woman aged 55 to 70 with lung cancer. DNA for the CDR3: TGTGCTAGTGGTTCACAGGGGAACACTGAAGCTTTCTTT. Residues: CASGSQGNTEAFF.